Given below is one T cell receptor (beta chain) in context. Its antigen is undetermined. Per the germline V gene, CDR1 is SEHNR and CDR2 is FQNEAQ (reference sequence). The CDR3 length is 14 residues. The J segment lost 6 bases and the V segment lost 5 bases, leaving 8 bases of the junction unmatched. The data are from a study of T cell responses to AZD1222 COVID-19 vaccine. General study results and limits: Nearly half of unique spike-specific TCRs reportedly avoided B.1.351 and B.1.1.7 mutated regions. Repertoire sampling was restricted to post-peak T cell response timepoints. Baseline antibody screening turned up just a handful of seropositive AZD1222 recipients.

TCRdb's table, derived via immunoSEQ multiplex PCR, lists solely in-frame clones and lacks some. The data show some 130,000 clones, roughly 89% seen once. Sequenced here: peripheral blood, sampled on day 0 of AZD1222 vaccination. This clonotype was obtained from an adult in good health. The chain carries TRBV7-9 and TRBJ1-2; 8 bases line up with TRBD1. The CDR3 coding sequence is TGTGCCAGCAGCGAACTGCAGGGGGCTAATGGCTACACCTTC. Translated, it gives CASSELQGANGYTF.